This passage covers 11 T cell receptor beta chains from one sample sequenced in a study of identical twins. TCRdb ran MiXCR on the 5' RACE reads and lists one entry per CDR3 protein. Seen here are roughly 570,000 distinct CDR3 sequences, around a tenth observed once, and the top ten hold approximately 3%. This same sample was also taken into another study, of yellow fever vaccine responses in identical twins.

The sequencing sample was made of PBMCs. Receptors were obtained from a young woman in good health.

The chain carries TRBV15 and TRBJ2-1; 9 bases are a match to TRBD2. The CDR3 covers 15 residues. Germline CDR1 LNHNV, CDR2 YYDKDF (reference sequence). V lost 1 base to trimming and J lost 4 bases; unmatched junction nucleotides: 2. CDR3 coding DNA: TGTGCCACCAGCAGAGCTAGCGGGGTTTACAATGAGCAGTTCTTC. Translating it yields CATSRASGVYNEQFF.

The rearrangement uses TRBV7-2 and TRBJ2-2; 7 bases match TRBD1. The CDR3 sequence is 15 residues long. J lost 7 bases, V lost 5 bases, and 10 bases had no gene match. Germline loops: CDR1 SGHTA, CDR2 FQGNSA. The CDR3 DNA follows: TGTGCCAGCAGCCGGGACAGTGGAAGGGTCGGGGAGCTGTTTTTT. The encoded protein is CASSRDSGRVGELFF.

This clonotype occurred a few times. The chain employs TRBV7-2 and TRBJ2-2; TRBD2 matches at 9 bases. Germline V gene data show CDR1 as SGHTA and CDR2 as FQGNSA. Trimming at V came to 5 bases and at J to 5 bases, leaving 6 bases not matched to a gene. The CDR3 totals 15 residues. The DNA for the CDR3 is TGTGCCAGCAGCCGGGCGGGAGGGGGTACCGGGGAGCTGTTTTTT. Translation gives CASSRAGGGTGELFF. Drawing the rest from reference TRBV7-2 and TRBJ2-2, the complete variable domain is GAGVSQSPSNKVTEKGKDVELRCDPISGHTALYWYRQSLGQGLEFLIYFQGNSAPDKSGLPSDRFSAERTGGSVSTLTIQRTQQEDSAVYLCASSRAGGGTGELFFGEGSRLTVL.

This clonotype appeared a single time. V gene TRBV14 combines with J gene TRBJ1-1, with D tentatively TRBD1 (5 bases). Germline V CDR1 and CDR2: SGHDN, FVKESK. The ends were cut back, 3 bases at V and 1 base at J, with 12 bases in the middle. The CDR3 is made up of 15 amino acids. The CDR3: CASSQAGRRNTEAFF. CDR3 nucleotides: TGTGCCAGCAGCCAGGCAGGGAGGAGGAACACTGAAGCTTTCTTT. Filled out from reference TRBV14 and TRBJ1-1, the complete variable domain reads EAGVTQFPSHSVIEKGQTVTLRCDPISGHDNLYWYRRVMGKEIKFLLHFVKESKQDESGMPNNRFLAERTGGTYSTLKVQPAELEDSGVYFCASSQAGRRNTEAFFGQGTRLTVV.

This clonotype has at least ten counts. The chain links TRBV9 to TRBJ2-3, with D tentatively TRBD2 (7 bases). Germline V CDR1 and CDR2: SGDLS, YYNGEE. Trimming removed 3 bases at V and 6 bases at J, with 14 bases between. This CDR3 has 14 residues. CDR3 bases: TGTGCCAGCAGCGGGACGGGGGGCCGCGATACGCAGTATTTT. It translates to CASSGTGGRDTQYF.

This clonotype showed up just a few times. The V call is TRBV6-1, the J call TRBJ1-5, with TRBD1 as a possible D gene (6 bases). This CDR3 has 15 residues. Germline V gene lookup returns CDR1 MNHNS and CDR2 SASEGT. Trimming took off 6 bases at V and 2 bases at J, with 14 bases between the two ends. CDR3 bases: TGTGCCAGCAGAGGAGGGGGTTCTCGCAATCAGCCCCAGCATTTT. It encodes CASRGGGSRNQPQHF.

This clonotype was found a few times. CDR3 residues: CSVVGTGGSYEQYF. In nucleotides, the CDR3 is TGCAGCGTCGTGGGGACAGGGGGCTCCTACGAGCAGTACTTC. This chain uses TRBV29-1 with TRBJ2-7; 11 bases line up with TRBD1. Germline CDR1 reads SQVTM; CDR2 reads ANQGSEA. This CDR3 has 14 amino acids. The trim removed 6 bases at V and 0 bases at J, leaving 4 bases unmatched.

This chain joins TRBV5-5 and TRBJ1-1; D remains unclear. CDR3 size: 14 residues. V was trimmed by 4 bases and J by 7 bases, leaving 17 bases between them. Per the germline V gene, CDR1 is SGHKS and CDR2 is YYEKEE (reference sequence). The CDR3 loop is CASSRPVRRDEAFF. The CDR3, as DNA: TGTGCCAGCAGCCGCCCAGTACGGAGGGATGAAGCTTTCTTT.

This clonotype was counted at least ten times. The J gene is TRBJ2-1, the V gene TRBV29-1, with 7 bases lining up with TRBD2. Germline trimming cut 5 bases from V and 8 bases from J; bases unmatched to any gene: 15. Germline lookup yields CDR1 SQVTM and CDR2 ANQGSEA. This CDR3 is built from 15 residues. This chain's CDR3 is CSVPPLGGYDYEQFF. The CDR3 bases are TGCAGCGTTCCCCCACTGGGGGGGTATGACTATGAGCAGTTCTTC.

This clonotype was seen ten or more times. V usage is TRBV5-1 and J usage is TRBJ2-1; 12 bases line up with TRBD1. Germline lookup yields CDR1 SGHRS and CDR2 YFSETQ. The CDR3 loop spans 16 amino acids. Trimming cost V 4 bases and J 7 bases; bases outside gene matches: 9. CDR3 sequence reads: CASSPLQGQGANEQFF. The CDR3 coding sequence is TGCGCCAGCAGCCCCTTACAGGGACAGGGGGCTAATGAGCAGTTCTTC.

Of note for this clonotype: A much larger clone differs from this one at a single base, so this may be a read error. The chain has TRBV7-7 and TRBJ2-2, with D possibly being TRBD2 (6 bases). This CDR3 region has 13 residues. CDR1 is SSHAT and CDR2 is FNYEAQ in the germline V gene (reference sequence). CDR3 loop: CASSERVTGELFF. CDR3 DNA: TGTGCTAGCAGCGAGCGGGTCACCGGGGAGCTGTTTTTT.